The present entry profiles one TCR beta chain with its context. Individuals drawn from around 24 US areas were roughly 18 to 95 years old. In Cohort 3, a recovered donor had either two negative PCRs, clearance, or symptom resolution. From germline, CDR1 is SNHLY and CDR2 FYNNEI. With V trimmed by 4 bases and J by 4 bases, 5 bases remained unmatched. CDR3 length: 15 amino acids. The sample belongs to a study of blood T cell repertoires in COVID-19. Study information: Acute-phase and convalescent COVID-19 samples originated in the United States, Italy and Spain.

In the original workflow: Counts of nucleated cells, estimated from reference gene primer amplification, were obtained. Sequencing was performed with immunoSEQ multiplex PCR; in TCRdb, only in-frame clones are kept and a portion is missing. The DNA was the basis for D and trimming; V, J and clone size are from that table. Among fewer than 350,000 clones listed, around 88% were seen once. The sequence derives from a woman aged 40 to 50 who had recovered from COVID-19. The chain links TRBV2 to TRBJ2-3; 10 nucleotides match TRBD2. The sequenced sample was PBMCs or T cells enriched from blood (not recorded which). In nucleotides, the CDR3 is TGTGCCAGCAGTGGAGCGGGAGGGCCCGCAGATACGCAGTATTTT. As protein: CASSGAGGPADTQYF.